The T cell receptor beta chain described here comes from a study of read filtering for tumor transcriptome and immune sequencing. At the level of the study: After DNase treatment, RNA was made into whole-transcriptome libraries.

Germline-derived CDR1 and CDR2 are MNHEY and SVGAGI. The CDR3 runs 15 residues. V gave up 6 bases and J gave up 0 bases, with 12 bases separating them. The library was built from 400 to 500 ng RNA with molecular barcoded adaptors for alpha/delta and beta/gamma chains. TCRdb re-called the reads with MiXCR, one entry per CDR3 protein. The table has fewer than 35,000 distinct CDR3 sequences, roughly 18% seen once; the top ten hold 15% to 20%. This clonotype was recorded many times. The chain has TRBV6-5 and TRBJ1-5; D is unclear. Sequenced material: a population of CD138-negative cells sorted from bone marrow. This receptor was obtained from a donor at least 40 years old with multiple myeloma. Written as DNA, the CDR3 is TGTGCCAGCAGGGCGGCAGCATATAGCAATCAGCCCCAGCATTTT. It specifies CASRAAAYSNQPQHF.